The clone carrying this T cell receptor beta chain was recorded a few times. Its specificity is unknown. The investigators reverse transcribed all of the isolated RNA, so they sequenced expressed TCRB transcripts. Produced via immunoSEQ multiplex PCR; TCRdb's table is partial and in-frame only. The repertoire holds about 320,000 clones, with approximately 14% as singletons. The source of the sample is a study of beta chain features in type 1 diabetes. Whole-study findings and limits: Researchers reported that naive, central memory and Treg TCRB repertoires appeared more similar in patients than in healthy donors. Patients with Type 1 diabetes showed moderately but significantly shorter TCRB CDR3s in all four CD4+ subsets. Since sequencing was performed on cDNA, cells with high TCR expression could be over-represented.

CDR3 size: 15 residues. With 3 bases removed from V and 2 bases from J, the gap between germline ends came to 13 bases. Germline lookup yields CDR1 SNHLY and CDR2 FYNNEI. The sequenced sample was central memory CD4+ T cells from blood. The receptor was isolated from a man aged 25 to 40 in good health. This chain connects TRBV2 to TRBJ2-5, with D possibly TRBD1 on 6 matching bases. CDR3 in amino acids: CASSDRGTTQETQYF. CDR3 sequence (DNA): TGTGCCAGCAGTGATAGGGGGACAACACAAGAGACCCAGTACTTC.